These 26 T cell receptor beta chains share one sample of origin, sequenced in a study of persistence of HIV-infected CD4 T cells. The immunoSEQ assay was version 4, run in survey mode. Some clones are missing from TCRdb's copy, which holds only in-frame ones; the method was immunoSEQ multiplex PCR. The table includes around 35,000 clones, more than 75% detected once. The stimulus was an HIV-1 Gag 15-mer peptide pool, 0.85 to 1 ug/peptide/mL. Sorted nonresponding memory CD4+ T cells were CD40L-negative, CD69-negative, CD45RO-high. These TCRs are of unknown antigen specificity. Material: cultured CD4+ T cells from PBMCs, obtained from a patient who received antiretroviral therapy. All receptors derive from an adult with HIV. The donor label of this sample is uncertain.

The chain carries TRBV2 and TRBJ2-1, with 13 bases that match TRBD2. The ends lost 0 bases at V and 7 bases at J; junction bases unmatched: 12. The germline CDR1 and CDR2 sequences are SNHLY and FYNNEI. This CDR3 is 19 amino acids long. The CDR3 is CASSEALLRTSGGRNEQFF. The CDR3 nucleotides are TGTGCCAGCAGTGAAGCGCTACTTCGGACTAGCGGGGGAAGGAATGAGCAGTTCTTC. Full variable domain (outside the CDR3, taken from reference TRBV2 and TRBJ2-1): EPEVTQTPSHQVTQMGQEVILRCVPISNHLYFYWYRQILGQKVEFLVSFYNNEISEKSEIFDDQFSVERPDGSNFTLKIRSTKLEDSAMYFCASSEALLRTSGGRNEQFFGPGTRLTVL.

This chain joins TRBV2 and TRBJ1-2; D is undetermined. Trimming cost V 9 bases and J 8 bases, with 25 bases left between them. The germline V gene encodes CDR1 SNHLY and CDR2 FYNNEI. The CDR3 totals 15 residues. The CDR3 bases are TGTGCCAGAAATAGCCAGACGGGCCCGGGTAGGGGCTACACCTTC. It codes for CARNSQTGPGRGYTF.

V is TRBV21-1 and J is TRBJ2-1; the tabulated D call, TRBD1, remains unverified against the DNA. TRBV21-1 is a documented pseudogene. CDR3 length equals 17 residues. CDR3 amino acids: CASSASDGTGKQHEQFF. The DNA of the CDR3 is TGTGCCAGCAGCGCTTCAGACGGGACAGGGAAGCAGCATGAGCAGTTCTTC.

The J gene is TRBJ1-4, the V gene TRBV19; tentative D call: TRBD1 (6 bases). The V end lost 6 bases, the J end lost 0 bases, and 14 bases lay between the germline ends. This CDR3 region has 16 residues. Germline lookup yields CDR1 LNHDA and CDR2 SQIVND (reference sequence). Here the CDR3 reads CASSPAGQPTNEKLFF. The CDR3, as DNA: TGTGCCAGTAGCCCAGCCGGACAGCCAACTAATGAAAAACTGTTTTTT. The full variable domain, with the rest looked up from reference TRBV19 and TRBJ1-4, is DGGITQSPKYLFRKEGQNVTLSCEQNLNHDAMYWYRQDPGQGLRLIYYSQIVNDFQKGDIAEGYSVSREKKESFPLTVTSAQKNPTAFYLCASSPAGQPTNEKLFFGSGTQLSVL.

The chain employs TRBV15 and TRBJ2-5; possible D gene TRBD1, 6 bases. CDR3 length: 15 amino acids. V lost 2 bases and J 5 bases, leaving 15 bases between the germline ends. Germline values: CDR1 LNHNV, CDR2 YYDKDF (reference sequence). The chain's CDR3 is CATSRTADSLETQYF. The CDR3 DNA sequence: TGTGCCACCAGCAGAACAGCGGACAGTCTGGAGACCCAGTACTTC.

The rearrangement joins TRBV7-9 to TRBJ2-3; D tentatively reads TRBD1 or TRBD2 (5 bases each). V was pared by 5 bases and J by 3 bases, with 18 bases between. CDR1 is SEHNR, CDR2 FQNEAQ, per germline (reference sequence). CDR3 size: 16 residues. The CDR3 protein is CASSRRDLGATDTQYF. CDR3 coding DNA: TGTGCCAGCAGCCGCAGGGACCTTGGCGCGACAGATACGCAGTATTTT.

V usage is TRBV6-5 and J usage is TRBJ1-1; TRBD1 matches 7 bases. CDR3 length equals 15 residues. The junction had 8 bases not matched to a gene; V was cut back by 6 bases and J by 1 base. From germline, CDR1 is MNHEY and CDR2 SVGAGI. DNA of the CDR3: TGTGCCAGCAGCAAACGACAGGGTGGGAACACTGAAGCTTTCTTT. Residues: CASSKRQGGNTEAFF.

The CDR3 sequence: CASSTRDTQYF. CDR3 bases: TGTGCCAGTAGTACCAGAGATACGCAGTATTTT. This sequence joins TRBV19 and TRBJ2-3; D gene uncertain. Germline CDR1 reads LNHDA; CDR2 reads SQIVND (reference sequence). V was trimmed by 4 bases and J by 5 bases, leaving 4 bases between them. The length of the CDR3 is 11 residues.

Points on this clone: This same CDR3 is encoded by further DNA sequences in the sample. The chain recombines TRBV19 with TRBJ1-1; D is uncertain. Germline CDR1 is LNHDA and CDR2 is SQIVND (reference sequence). V dropped 2 bases and J dropped 1 base, with 5 bases sitting between them. This CDR3 spans 13 amino acids. The CDR3 bases are TGTGCCAGTAGTATAAGACAGAACACTGAAGCTTTCTTT. Translated, it gives CASSIRQNTEAFF.

The chain has TRBV18 and TRBJ2-2, with TRBD1 as a possible D gene (6 bases). Germline V gene sequence: CDR1 KGHSH, CDR2 LQKENI. The germline V and J ends were trimmed by 3 bases and 2 bases, with 7 bases remaining between them. CDR3 length: 14 residues. The CDR3 bases are TGTGCCAGCTCACCGACAGGAAACACCGGGGAGCTGTTTTTT. Translation gives CASSPTGNTGELFF. The whole variable domain, filled in from reference TRBV18 and TRBJ2-2, reads NAGVMQNPRHLVRRRGQEARLRCSPMKGHSHVYWYRQLPEEGLKFMVYLQKENIIDESGMPKERFSAEFPKEGPSILRIQQVVRGDSAAYFCASSPTGNTGELFFGEGSRLTVL.

This clone was seen only once. This chain connects TRBV25-1 to TRBJ2-3, with 8 bases fitting TRBD1. The CDR3 extends over 14 amino acids. CDR1 and CDR2 (germline): MGHDK, SYGVNS. V lost 5 bases, J lost 5 bases, and 6 bases stayed unmatched. The CDR3: CASSPDRVIDTQYF. Written as DNA, the CDR3 is TGTGCCAGCAGTCCGGACAGGGTGATAGATACGCAGTATTTT.

The chain carries TRBV15 and TRBJ1-2; D gene unclear. This CDR3 contains 13 residues. Per germline, CDR1 LNHNV and CDR2 YYDKDF (reference sequence). Trimming left V 0 bases short and J 5 bases short, with 7 bases between. DNA for the CDR3: TGTGCCACCAGCAGAGATTCGGGGTATGGCTACACCTTC. Translated, it gives CATSRDSGYGYTF.

V is TRBV29-1 and J is TRBJ1-2; 7 bases line up with TRBD1. Germline CDR1 SQVTM, CDR2 ANQGSEA. The CDR3 has 14 residues. V was pared by 4 bases and J by 4 bases, with 9 bases of the junction left unmatched. The CDR3 loop is CSVGSDRAGYGYTF. Here the CDR3 DNA reads TGCAGCGTTGGGTCCGACAGGGCGGGCTATGGCTACACCTTC.

The V gene is TRBV5-1, the J gene TRBJ2-7; 9 bases map to TRBD2. The CDR3 has 16 residues. From germline, CDR1 is SGHRS and CDR2 YFSETQ. The trim removed 4 bases at V and 5 bases at J, leaving 13 bases unmatched. The CDR3 DNA sequence: TGCGCCAGCAGCCCTTTCGCGGGGGGGCCTGGGAACGAGCAGTACTTC. It is translated as CASSPFAGGPGNEQYF.

The rearrangement uses TRBV7-3 and TRBJ2-1; 11 bases align to TRBD2. With V trimmed by 5 bases and J by 5 bases, 5 bases remained unmatched. The CDR3 has 15 residues. CDR1 is SGHTA, CDR2 FQGTGA, per germline. The CDR3 loop is CASSIRLAGNNEQFF. Here the CDR3 DNA reads TGTGCCAGCAGCATCCGACTAGCGGGGAACAATGAGCAGTTCTTC.

V and J are TRBV9 and TRBJ1-2; D is perhaps TRBD1 (5 bases). Trimming pared 3 bases from V and 2 bases from J, leaving 8 bases between. Germline V CDR1 and CDR2: SGDLS, YYNGEE. The CDR3 contains 13 residues. The CDR3 reads CASSGGKNYGYTF. For the CDR3, the DNA is TGTGCCAGCAGCGGGGGGAAGAACTATGGCTACACCTTC.

The chain carries TRBV2 and TRBJ2-1; TRBD1 might be the D (8 bases). This CDR3 spans 15 amino acids. CDR1 is SNHLY and CDR2 is FYNNEI in the germline V gene. Between the trimmed V and J ends, which lost 6 bases and 3 bases, there was a span of 15 bases. CDR3 in amino acids: CASRGGTGIYNEQFF. CDR3 sequence (DNA): TGTGCCAGCAGGGGGGGGACAGGTATCTACAATGAGCAGTTCTTC.

V is TRBV19 and J is TRBJ1-6; D gene unclear. Trimming pared 8 bases from V and 1 base from J, leaving 9 bases between. Germline loops: CDR1 LNHDA, CDR2 SQIVND (reference sequence). This CDR3 spans 14 amino acids. This CDR3 is CASWSVSYNSPLHF. As DNA, the CDR3 is TGTGCCAGTTGGAGTGTGTCCTATAATTCACCCCTCCACTTT.

The rearrangement uses TRBV7-9 and TRBJ2-2; no firm D call. The V gene's germline CDR1 is SEHNR and CDR2 FQNEAQ (reference sequence). The CDR3 loop spans 13 amino acids. V gave up 2 bases and J gave up 4 bases, with 5 bases separating them. The CDR3 reads CASSLRITGELFF. The CDR3 DNA reads TGTGCCAGCAGCTTACGGATCACCGGGGAGCTGTTTTTT. Full variable domain (rest looked up from reference TRBV7-9 and TRBJ2-2): DTGVSQNPRHKITKRGQNVTFRCDPISEHNRLYWYRQTLGQGPEFLTYFQNEAQLEKSRLLSDRFSAERPKGSFSTLEIQRTEQGDSAMYLCASSLRITGELFFGEGSRLTVL.

The genes are TRBV10-3 and TRBJ1-1, with TRBD1 matching 9 bases. Germline trimming cut 4 bases from V and 7 bases from J; bases unmatched to any gene: 10. From germline, CDR1 is ENHRY and CDR2 SYGVKD. The CDR3 totals 15 residues. The CDR3 sequence: CAISGSDRGENEAFF. The CDR3 coding sequence is TGTGCCATCAGTGGATCGGACAGGGGCGAAAATGAAGCTTTCTTT.

This clone showed up just a few times. The chain combines TRBV5-1 with TRBJ2-2; D ambiguous. V was clipped by 2 bases and J by 4 bases, with 6 bases between them. The CDR3 covers 13 residues. Germline-derived CDR1 and CDR2 are SGHRS and YFSETQ. The CDR3 loop reads CASSFATTGELFF. The CDR3, as DNA: TGCGCCAGCAGCTTTGCAACCACCGGGGAGCTGTTTTTT.

J is TRBJ1-5 and V is TRBV12-5; D call uncertain. Germline V gene sequence: CDR1 LGHNT, CDR2 FRNRAP. V dropped 0 bases and J dropped 4 bases, with 7 bases sitting between them. CDR3 length equals 14 residues. The CDR3 bases are TGTGCTAGTGGTTTGGTCGGGGTTAATCAGCCCCAGCATTTT. Translating it yields CASGLVGVNQPQHF.

The chain recombines TRBV6-5 with TRBJ2-7; no firm D call. V was cut by 0 bases and J by 2 bases, with 8 bases left in between. This CDR3 region has 14 residues. From germline, CDR1 is MNHEY and CDR2 SVGAGI. The DNA for the CDR3 is TGTGCCAGCAGTTACTCGTTCAGTCCCTACGAGCAGTACTTC. As protein: CASSYSFSPYEQYF.

This chain links TRBV27 with TRBJ2-4; TRBD2 matches 7 bases. From germline, CDR1 is MNHEY and CDR2 SMNVEV (reference sequence). With V trimmed by 5 bases and J by 7 bases, 11 bases remained unmatched. CDR3 length: 15 residues. Here the CDR3 reads CASSPSRGGFNIQYF. The CDR3 coding sequence is TGTGCCAGCAGTCCCTCCCGGGGAGGGTTCAACATTCAGTACTTC.

The chain is built from TRBV19 and TRBJ2-3, with D perhaps TRBD1 (6 bases). Germline V gene data show CDR1 as LNHDA and CDR2 as SQIVND (reference sequence). CDR3 length: 11 residues. Trimming shortened V by 8 bases and J by 8 bases, and 11 bases separated the two germline ends. The CDR3 DNA is TGTGCCAGTCATCAGGGGCGTACGCAGTATTTT. Residues: CASHQGRTQYF.

This chain joins TRBV6-6 and TRBJ2-1; 7 positions agree with TRBD2. The CDR3 sequence is 15 residues long. Germline-derived CDR1 and CDR2 are MNHNY and SVGAGI (reference sequence). The J segment lost 7 bases and the V segment lost 2 bases, leaving 8 bases of the junction unmatched. In DNA form, the CDR3 reads TGTGCCAGCAGTTACCCAGCGGGGCGGGGGAATGAGCAGTTCTTC. Residues: CASSYPAGRGNEQFF.